This entry lists 25 T cell receptor beta chains sequenced from one sample in a study of graft-versus-host responses after intestinal transplantation. No antigens are known for them. Sequencing was performed with immunoSEQ multiplex PCR; in TCRdb, only in-frame clones are kept and a portion is missing. The table lists around 88,000 clones, around 83% of them singletons. The sequencing used unstimulated CD8+ T cells sorted from spleen or lymph node cells, collected before intestinal transplant. The receptors shown here come from a human donor who received an intestinal transplant.

The J gene is TRBJ2-1, the V gene TRBV7-3; the D gene is possibly TRBD2 (5 bases). The V and J ends lost 3 bases and 7 bases respectively, with 10 bases between them. This CDR3 contains 13 residues. CDR1 and CDR2 from the germline V gene are SGHTA and FQGTGA. Here the CDR3 reads CASSFGVFNEQFF. CDR3 bases: TGTGCCAGCAGCTTCGGGGTATTTAATGAGCAGTTCTTC.

This clone was observed once. The J gene is TRBJ2-3, the V gene TRBV7-9; 10 nucleotides line up with TRBD2. With 1 base clipped from V and 4 bases from J, the junction kept 5 bases outside the gene matches. The CDR3 runs to 16 residues. Germline V CDR1 and CDR2: SEHNR, FQNEAQ (reference sequence). As DNA, the CDR3 is TGTGCCAGCAGCTTAGAAGCGGGGGGGCTGGCAGATACGCAGTATTTT. It encodes CASSLEAGGLADTQYF. Together with reference TRBV7-9 and TRBJ2-3, the CDR3 gives the full variable domain: DTGVSQNPRHKITKRGQNVTFRCDPISEHNRLYWYRQTLGQGPEFLTYFQNEAQLEKSRLLSDRFSAERPKGSFSTLEIQRTEQGDSAMYLCASSLEAGGLADTQYFGPGTRLTVL.

This chain connects TRBV9 to TRBJ2-2; 11 bases map to TRBD2. CDR3 length equals 15 residues. V was pared by 3 bases and J by 7 bases, with 5 bases of the junction left unmatched. The germline gives CDR1 SGDLS, CDR2 YYNGEE. In DNA, the CDR3 is TGTGCCAGCAGCGCTAGCGGGAGGTCGGGCGGGGAGCTGTTTTTT. Translated, it gives CASSASGRSGGELFF.

V gene TRBV29-1 combines with J gene TRBJ2-7; tentative D call: TRBD2 (6 bases). This CDR3 is 11 amino acids long. Germline CDR1 SQVTM, CDR2 ANQGSEA. Trimming left V 7 bases short and J 3 bases short, with 10 bases between. CDR3 in DNA: TGCAGCGCCGGGACTCTCTACGAGCAGTACTTC. Translation: CSAGTLYEQYF.

The V gene is TRBV30, the J gene TRBJ2-1, with 8 bases aligning to TRBD2. Trimming at V came to 0 bases and at J to 2 bases, leaving 6 bases not matched to a gene. The CDR3 spans 16 residues. Germline CDR1 reads GTSNPN; CDR2 reads SVGIG (reference sequence). CDR3: CAWSVPASGPYNEQFF. The DNA of the CDR3 is TGTGCCTGGAGTGTACCGGCTAGCGGGCCCTACAATGAGCAGTTCTTC.

As to this clone: Other DNA sequences in this sample translate to the same CDR3. The chain couples TRBV4-1 to TRBJ2-1; unclear D gene. Trimming removed 0 bases from V and 2 bases from J, with 2 bases in between. There are 13 residues in the CDR3. CDR1 and CDR2 (germline): MGHRA, YSYEKL. For the CDR3, the DNA is TGCGCCAGCAGCCAAGACGCCTACAATGAGCAGTTCTTC. Translating it yields CASSQDAYNEQFF.

This sequence joins TRBV23-1 and TRBJ2-7; 9 nucleotides line up with TRBD1. TRBV23-1 is known as an ORF, though its function is uncertain. CDR3 length: 19 amino acids. Germline trimming cut 3 bases from V and 0 bases from J; bases unmatched to any gene: 15. CDR3 loop: CASSQAGTGLFRGSYEQYF. CDR3 DNA sequence: TGCGCCAGCAGTCAGGCCGGGACAGGGCTCTTCCGGGGCTCCTACGAGCAGTACTTC.

This chain joins TRBV25-1 and TRBJ1-5, with 7 bases lining up with TRBD1. With V trimmed by 1 base and J by 4 bases, 4 bases remained unmatched. There are 15 residues in the CDR3. In germline, CDR1 is MGHDK, CDR2 SYGVNS. In DNA, the CDR3 is TGTGCCAGCAGTGAATCGGGGGACAGAAATCAGCCCCAGCATTTT. The encoded protein is CASSESGDRNQPQHF.

This clone is a singleton in its sample. This chain links TRBV4-2 with TRBJ1-2; D possibly corresponds to TRBD1 (5 bases). This CDR3 contains 14 residues. Germline lookup yields CDR1 LGHNA and CDR2 YNFKEQ. The V and J ends lost 4 bases and 4 bases respectively, with 13 bases between them. This CDR3 reads CASSPRGRFYGYTF. The CDR3 coding sequence is TGTGCCAGCAGCCCAAGGGGACGGTTCTATGGCTACACCTTC.

The rearrangement uses TRBV6-1 and TRBJ1-6; possibly TRBD1 for D (5 bases). CDR3 length: 17 amino acids. Germline-derived CDR1 and CDR2 are MNHNS and SASEGT. Trimming took 2 bases from V and 7 from J, leaving 18 bases between them. Here the CDR3 reads CASSERPGLRGNSPLHF. In nucleotides, the CDR3 is TGTGCCAGCAGTGAAAGGCCGGGGCTAAGGGGCAATTCACCCCTCCACTTT.

This chain uses TRBV15 with TRBJ1-3, with 8 bases aligning to TRBD1. Unmatched junction bases numbered 1, after V lost 0 bases and J lost 3 bases. Germline V gives CDR1 LNHNV, CDR2 YYDKDF (reference sequence). The CDR3 sequence is 15 residues long. The CDR3 nucleotides are TGTGCCACCAGCAGAGAAACAGGGGGTGGAAACACCATATATTTT. Translation: CATSRETGGGNTIYF.

The chain uses TRBV7-7 and TRBJ1-2; the D gene is possibly TRBD1 (5 bases). This CDR3 has 15 amino acids. The V and J ends lost 8 bases and 3 bases respectively, with 19 bases between them. From germline, CDR1 is SSHAT and CDR2 FNYEAQ (reference sequence). As DNA, the CDR3 is TGTGCCAGCCGGGACCGATTTGATGCTCACTATGGCTACACCTTC. Its translation is CASRDRFDAHYGYTF.

J is TRBJ1-2 and V is TRBV6-6; weak D call: TRBD1 (6 bases). Trimming cost V 2 bases and J 1 base, with 11 bases left between them. The CDR3 contains 15 residues. The germline gives CDR1 MNHNY, CDR2 SVGAGI (reference sequence). CDR3 nucleotide sequence: TGTGCCAGCAGTTACCGGATGGACAGTAACTATGGCTACACCTTC. Its translation is CASSYRMDSNYGYTF.

CDR3 nucleotide sequence: TGTGCCAGCAGCTGGGACAGGGATTACGAGCAGTACTTC. Translation: CASSWDRDYEQYF. The V call is TRBV5-6, the J call TRBJ2-7; 9 bases are shared with TRBD1. Trimming took 3 bases from V and 4 from J; bases not matched to a gene: 2. CDR3 size: 13 residues. Germline-derived CDR1 and CDR2 are SGHDT and YYEEEE.

CDR3 amino acids: CASSTHLFAQYF. The CDR3 coding sequence is TGCGCCAGCAGCACCCACCTGTTTGCGCAGTATTTT. The chain carries TRBV5-1 and TRBJ2-3; no reliable D call. CDR3 size: 12 residues. V lost 4 bases, J lost 10 bases, and 13 bases lay in between. Looked up from germline, CDR1 is SGHRS and CDR2 is YFSETQ.

V and J are TRBV6-1 and TRBJ1-1; unclear D gene. The V and J ends lost 2 bases and 1 base respectively, with 8 bases between them. The V gene's germline CDR1 is MNHNS and CDR2 SASEGT. There are 14 residues in the CDR3. CDR3 DNA: TGTGCCAGCAGTGAATGGGTTGGGAACACTGAAGCTTTCTTT. Translation gives CASSEWVGNTEAFF.

In the case of this clone: This specimen includes other DNA sequences encoding the same CDR3. J is TRBJ1-1 and V is TRBV6-5, with 9 nucleotides matching TRBD1. The CDR3 contains 13 residues. Germline CDR1 MNHEY, CDR2 SVGAGI. With V trimmed by 2 bases and J by 5 bases, 0 bases remained unmatched. CDR3 region: CASSYGTGTEAFF. DNA for the CDR3: TGTGCCAGCAGTTACGGGACAGGGACTGAAGCTTTCTTT.

This clone was counted once. The chain links TRBV5-1 to TRBJ2-1; D gene ambiguous. From germline, CDR1 is SGHRS and CDR2 YFSETQ. Trimming pared 2 bases from V and 3 bases from J, leaving 15 bases between. CDR3 size: 16 residues. The CDR3 is CASSLARFKGYNEQFF. CDR3 bases: TGCGCCAGCAGCTTAGCTAGGTTTAAGGGCTACAATGAGCAGTTCTTC.

This chain joins TRBV6-4 and TRBJ2-1; TRBD2 agrees at 8 bases. J gave up 6 bases and V 0 bases, and 13 bases lay outside the gene matches. The CDR3 sequence is 18 residues long. The germline V gene has CDR1 MRHNA and CDR2 SNTAGT. CDR3 residues: CASSDSKYGPGGINEQFF. The DNA of the CDR3 is TGTGCCAGCAGTGACTCGAAATACGGGCCGGGGGGGATCAATGAGCAGTTCTTC.

The rearrangement uses TRBV6-5 and TRBJ1-5; the D gene is possibly TRBD1 (6 bases). Germline values: CDR1 MNHEY, CDR2 SVGAGI. The V gene lost 2 bases and the J gene lost 6 bases, with 11 bases spanning the gap. This CDR3 is built from 14 residues. The chain's CDR3 is CASSYMGGVQPQHF. The CDR3 DNA is TGTGCCAGCAGTTACATGGGGGGCGTTCAGCCCCAGCATTTT.

The chain is built from TRBV5-8 and TRBJ1-2; D is unresolved. This CDR3 is built from 14 residues. The germline gives CDR1 SGHTS, CDR2 YDEGEE. The V end lost 2 bases, the J end lost 2 bases, and 10 bases lay between the germline ends. The CDR3 region is CASSFWTGNYGYTF. The CDR3, as DNA: TGTGCCAGCAGCTTCTGGACGGGGAACTATGGCTACACCTTC.

The chain couples TRBV27 to TRBJ1-1, with 8 bases that match TRBD1. V trimming: 5 bases; J trimming: 1 base; junction bases outside the gene matches: 6. Looked up from germline, CDR1 is MNHEY and CDR2 is SMNVEV (reference sequence). There are 15 residues in the CDR3. The chain's CDR3 is CASSTPGTGNTEAFF. The CDR3 coding sequence is TGTGCCAGCAGTACTCCCGGGACAGGGAACACTGAAGCTTTCTTT.

The genes are TRBV20-1 and TRBJ1-5; a possible D gene is TRBD1 (5 bases). V dropped 6 bases and J dropped 7 bases, with 10 bases sitting between them. This CDR3 spans 11 amino acids. Germline loops: CDR1 DFQATT, CDR2 SNEGSKA (reference sequence). The CDR3 sequence: CSATEGQPQHF. CDR3 sequence (DNA): TGCAGTGCCACCGAGGGGCAGCCCCAGCATTTT.

This clone has just a few counts. The rearrangement joins TRBV5-6 to TRBJ2-2; tentative D call: TRBD1 (6 bases). Germline lookup yields CDR1 SGHDT and CDR2 YYEEEE. The CDR3 is 15 amino acids. V lost 3 bases and J lost 1, with 10 bases in between. Here the CDR3 DNA reads TGTGCCAGCAGCTCCCTGACAGGGAACACCGGGGAGCTGTTTTTT. Amino acid sequence: CASSSLTGNTGELFF.

The chain employs TRBV2 and TRBJ2-2, with D unclear. This CDR3 contains 19 residues. Trimming left V 0 bases short and J 7 bases short, with 24 bases between. Germline CDR1 is SNHLY and CDR2 is FYNNEI. This CDR3 reads CASSEALITRRLEVGELFF. The CDR3 DNA follows: TGTGCCAGCAGTGAAGCGCTTATCACCAGACGGTTGGAAGTCGGGGAGCTGTTTTTT.